Below are 25 T cell receptor beta chains sequenced from a single sample in a study of blood T cell repertoires in COVID-19. Measured with immunoSEQ multiplex PCR; TCRdb has only the in-frame clones, and not every one. The top ten hold more than 1% of the sample, which has about 86,000 clones, 82% seen once. The sequenced material came from peripheral blood. Source of these receptors: a woman over 75 with acute or convalescent COVID-19.

This clone was recorded once. The chain is built from TRBV5-6 and TRBJ2-3; 8 nucleotides line up with TRBD2. The germline V gene encodes CDR1 SGHDT and CDR2 YYEEEE. With V trimmed by 2 bases and J by 4 bases, 12 bases remained unmatched. The CDR3 runs to 17 residues. The CDR3 reads CASSFYVSRGAADTQYF. CDR3 in DNA: TGTGCCAGCAGCTTTTATGTCTCGCGGGGGGCGGCAGATACGCAGTATTTT.

CDR3 DNA: TGTGCCAGCAGTCGACAGGGAACTGGAAACACCATATATTTT. This gives the protein CASSRQGTGNTIYF. V and J are TRBV6-5 and TRBJ1-3, with TRBD1 identical over 7 bases. In germline, CDR1 is MNHEY, CDR2 SVGAGI. V was pared by 5 bases and J by 2 bases, with 3 bases of the junction left unmatched. The CDR3 has 14 residues.

This clone has only one observation. The chain couples TRBV10-3 to TRBJ2-4, with D unclear. Germline V CDR1 and CDR2: ENHRY, SYGVKD. The CDR3 has 15 amino acids. Trimming left V 0 bases short and J 0 bases short, with 6 bases between. The CDR3 bases are TGTGCCATCAGTGAGTCTACAGTAGCCAAAAACATTCAGTACTTC. This codes for CAISESTVAKNIQYF.

Only a few counts were recorded for this clone. The CDR3 DNA is TGTGCCAGCAGGACTAGCGGAACAGATACGCAGTATTTT. This encodes CASRTSGTDTQYF. The chain combines TRBV12-3 or TRBV12-4 with TRBJ2-3, with 9 nucleotides matching TRBD2. The V and J ends lost 6 bases and 3 bases, in that order; junction bases with no gene match: 1. This CDR3 region has 13 residues.

This clone came up a few times. The chain carries TRBV5-1 and TRBJ2-7; a weak D match, TRBD1 (6 bases). CDR3 length: 15 amino acids. With 3 bases removed from V and 3 bases from J, the gap between germline ends came to 16 bases. Looked up from germline, CDR1 is SGHRS and CDR2 is YFSETQ. CDR3 DNA sequence: TGCGCCAGCAGCTCGGCCGAGGACAGTTTCTACGAGCAGTACTTC. Its translation is CASSSAEDSFYEQYF.

The CDR3 loop is CASSRGQTNDQPQHF. The CDR3 nucleotides are TGTGCCAGCAGTCGGGGACAGACAAACGATCAGCCCCAGCATTTT. V gene TRBV28 combines with J gene TRBJ1-5, with TRBD1 matching 7 bases. Trimming removed 5 bases from V and 5 bases from J; junction bases left unmatched: 9. Germline V gene sequence: CDR1 MDHEN, CDR2 SYDVKM. This CDR3 comprises 15 residues.

The chain employs TRBV9 and TRBJ2-2; 8 nucleotides agree with TRBD2. The J segment lost 7 bases and the V segment lost 2 bases, leaving 7 bases of the junction unmatched. The CDR3 is 15 residues long. CDR1 is SGDLS, CDR2 YYNGEE, per germline. The CDR3 sequence is CASSVSSGSGGELFF. Here the CDR3 DNA reads TGTGCCAGCAGCGTCTCTAGCGGGTCGGGCGGGGAGCTGTTTTTT.

This clone was seen only once. The rearrangement uses TRBV3-1 (or the pseudogene TRBV3-2) and TRBJ1-1; D might be TRBD1 (5 bases). The length of the CDR3 is 15 residues. V dropped 4 bases and J dropped 7 bases, with 19 bases sitting between them. Per germline, CDR1 LGHDT and CDR2 YNNKEL (reference sequence). The CDR3 DNA follows: TGTGCCAGCAGCCCATACCGGGACTCCTCAATTGAAGCTTTCTTT. Its translation: CASSPYRDSSIEAFF.

The chain uses TRBV6-1 and TRBJ1-1; D remains ambiguous. The germline V gene has CDR1 MNHNS and CDR2 SASEGT. The V end was cut by 3 bases, the J end by 1 base, with 6 bases between. The length of the CDR3 is 13 residues. The CDR3 region is CASSEAANTEAFF. CDR3 bases: TGTGCCAGCAGTGAGGCCGCGAACACTGAAGCTTTCTTT.

This clone was counted between two and nine times. This chain uses TRBV28 with TRBJ1-2; D not resolved. Trimming stripped 3 bases from V and 7 bases from J, with 9 bases between. The CDR3 has 12 residues. CDR1 and CDR2 (germline): MDHEN, SYDVKM. DNA for the CDR3: TGTGCCAGCAGTTTGTTAAAGCTTGGCTACACCTTC. Translated: CASSLLKLGYTF.

This clone came up once. The V gene is TRBV6-2 or TRBV6-3, the J gene TRBJ2-6, with D perhaps matching TRBD2 (7 bases). CDR1 is MNHEY, CDR2 SVGEGT, per germline. V shed 4 bases and J shed 4 bases, with 29 bases lying between them. This CDR3 is 21 amino acids long. CDR3 nucleotide sequence: TGTGCCAGCAGTTTTCCGACAAGATCGGGGGCGGGGGCCTCCGGGGCCAACGTCCTGACTTTC. Residues: CASSFPTRSGAGASGANVLTF.

The rearrangement links TRBV6-6 to TRBJ2-7; 10 bases fit TRBD1. V lost 6 bases, J lost 5 bases, and 7 bases stayed unmatched. CDR3 length: 14 residues. CDR1 MNHNY and CDR2 SVGAGI come from the germline V gene (reference sequence). The CDR3 bases are TGTGCCAGCAGGAGGGACAGGGGATTCGACGAGCAGTACTTC. Protein sequence: CASRRDRGFDEQYF.

This clone occurred a few times. The chain carries TRBV7-9 and TRBJ1-1, with 7 bases that match TRBD1. The germline V gene encodes CDR1 SEHNR and CDR2 FQNEAQ (reference sequence). Trimming at V came to 4 bases and at J to 5 bases, leaving 13 bases not matched to a gene. The CDR3 loop spans 16 amino acids. The CDR3 DNA reads TGTGCCAGCAGCTCCCTCGACAGGGAGAGGAAAACTGAAGCTTTCTTT. It translates to CASSSLDRERKTEAFF.

The chain uses TRBV7-2 and TRBJ2-5; TRBD1 might be the D (7 bases). V gave up 5 bases and J gave up 4 bases, with 14 bases separating them. There are 14 residues in the CDR3. Looked up from germline, CDR1 is SGHTA and CDR2 is FQGNSA. CDR3 loop: CASSVPGGLETQYF. In DNA, the CDR3 is TGTGCCAGCAGCGTACCAGGGGGGTTAGAGACCCAGTACTTC.

The chain combines TRBV5-6 with TRBJ1-2; TRBD1 matches 7 bases. The CDR3 runs to 16 residues. In germline, CDR1 is SGHDT, CDR2 YYEEEE. J lost 2 bases, V lost 4 bases, and 11 bases had no gene match. CDR3 nucleotides: TGTGCCAGCAGCCGAAACCGACAGGGCCCAAACTATGGCTACACCTTC. Its translation is CASSRNRQGPNYGYTF. The variable domain in full, with the rest retrieved from reference TRBV5-6 and TRBJ1-2, is DAGVTQSPTHLIKTRGQQVTLRCSPKSGHDTVSWYQQALGQGPQFIFQYYEEEERQRGNFPDRFSGHQFPNYSSELNVNALLLGDSALYLCASSRNRQGPNYGYTFGSGTRLTVV.

This chain links TRBV5-1 with TRBJ1-4; 7 bases agree with TRBD1. The germline CDR1 and CDR2 sequences are SGHRS and YFSETQ. The ends lost 3 bases at V and 5 bases at J; junction bases unmatched: 4. The CDR3 length is 14 residues. Here the CDR3 DNA reads TGCGCCAGCAGCTCTTCGGGACAGAATGAAAAACTGTTTTTT. It encodes CASSSSGQNEKLFF.

This clone was counted only a few times. The J gene is TRBJ2-2, the V gene TRBV2; D is unclear. Germline CDR1 is SNHLY and CDR2 is FYNNEI. The CDR3 is 11 residues long. V was clipped by 6 bases and J by 7 bases, with 6 bases between them. CDR3 in amino acids: CASRSRGELFF. Here the CDR3 DNA reads TGTGCCAGCAGGAGTCGCGGGGAGCTGTTTTTT.

J is TRBJ1-4 and V is TRBV2; a weak D match, TRBD1 (5 bases). V dropped 6 bases and J dropped 4 bases, with 12 bases sitting between them. In germline, CDR1 is SNHLY, CDR2 FYNNEI. The CDR3 loop spans 14 amino acids. The CDR3: CASSPGFNNEKLFF. The CDR3 region has the DNA TGTGCCAGCAGCCCAGGGTTTAATAATGAAAAACTGTTTTTT.

This clone was picked up a small number of times. The V gene is TRBV5-1, the J gene TRBJ1-5, with TRBD1 matching 10 bases. Trimming at V came to 5 bases and at J to 3 bases, leaving 5 bases not matched to a gene. CDR1 SGHRS and CDR2 YFSETQ come from the germline V gene. The CDR3 is 15 residues long. This CDR3 reads CASSQGQGNNQPQHF. The CDR3 DNA follows: TGCGCCAGCAGTCAGGGACAGGGGAACAATCAGCCCCAGCATTTT.

This clone was found a few times. CDR3 bases: TGTGCCAGCAGTGAGTTCCAGGAAACTGAAGCTTTCTTT. Its translation: CASSEFQETEAFF. V and J are TRBV12-3 or TRBV12-4 and TRBJ1-1, with unresolved D. CDR3 length equals 13 residues. Trimming removed 5 bases at V and 5 bases at J, with 12 bases between.

The DNA of the CDR3 is TGTGCCAGCAGCGTAGGGGGAGGGGCGAATGGCTACACCTTC. Protein product: CASSVGGGANGYTF. The V call is TRBV9, the J call TRBJ1-2, with D possibly matching TRBD1 (5 bases). The CDR3 is made up of 14 amino acids. Germline V gene sequence: CDR1 SGDLS, CDR2 YYNGEE. Trimming removed 0 bases from V and 6 bases from J, with 12 bases in between. The variable domain in full, with the rest retrieved from reference TRBV9 and TRBJ1-2, is DSGVTQTPKHLITATGQRVTLRCSPRSGDLSVYWYQQSLDQGLQFLIQYYNGEERAKGNILERFSAQQFPDLHSELNLSSLELGDSALYFCASSVGGGANGYTFGSGTRLTVV.

V usage is TRBV10-1 and J usage is TRBJ2-2; 8 bases are shared with TRBD2. CDR3 length: 14 amino acids. The junction had 7 bases not matched to a gene; V was cut back by 6 bases and J by 7 bases. Germline lookup yields CDR1 WNHNN and CDR2 SYGVQD (reference sequence). The CDR3 DNA sequence: TGCGCCAGCAGCCCCGGGGGGGCAATCGGGGAGCTGTTTTTT. Protein sequence: CASSPGGAIGELFF.

The chain uses TRBV15 and TRBJ2-7, with 7 bases that match TRBD1. V shed 0 bases and J 3 bases; nucleotides not matched to a gene: 5. CDR1 is LNHNV and CDR2 is YYDKDF in the germline V gene (reference sequence). This CDR3 is built from 15 residues. The DNA for the CDR3 is TGTGCCACCAGCAGAGATCGCAGGGGGTACTACGAGCAGTACTTC. This sequence encodes CATSRDRRGYYEQYF.

The count of this clone is one. The gene calls are TRBV27 and TRBJ2-3; 9 bases align to TRBD2. The length of the CDR3 is 16 residues. Trimming at V came to 3 bases and at J to 3 bases, leaving 7 bases not matched to a gene. Germline values: CDR1 MNHEY, CDR2 SMNVEV (reference sequence). CDR3 DNA: TGTGCCAGCAGTTTCAGCGGGAGGCGTCGAACAGATACGCAGTATTTT. It specifies CASSFSGRRRTDTQYF.

The rearrangement uses TRBV20-1 and TRBJ2-1; perhaps TRBD2 as D (5 bases). This CDR3 spans 13 amino acids. V was clipped by 3 bases and J by 4 bases, with 10 bases between them. CDR1 is DFQATT and CDR2 is SNEGSKA in the germline V gene (reference sequence). The CDR3 nucleotides are TGCAGTGCTAGTGAGCTAGCATACAATGAGCAGTTCTTC. Its translation is CSASELAYNEQFF.